This T cell receptor (beta chain) was captured by sequencing in a study of OX40 agonist ivuxolimab in advanced cancers. For the study at large: Ivuxolimab is an agonistic anti-OX40 (CD134) antibody, and patients were treated with it. Patients were 82.7% male with ages roughly 20 to 80, mean 60. Whole-study findings and limits: Which antigen the expanded peripheral T cells recognized is unknown.

Repertoires were generated with immunoSEQ multiplex PCR, while TCRdb's copy carries only in-frame clones and drops some. The sample holds some 94,000 clones, around 90% seen once. The V end lost 5 bases, the J end lost 3 bases, and 13 bases lay between the germline ends. This CDR3 has 14 amino acids. Germline CDR1 SNHLY, CDR2 FYNNEI. Note on this clone: The antigen is not known.

This material consisted of CD4+ or CD8+ T cells sorted from blood, taken in a trial of the OX40 agonist ivuxolimab. The sequence was obtained from an adult with an advanced solid tumor such as melanoma, head and neck, liver or kidney cancer. The rearrangement links TRBV2 to TRBJ2-5, with D perhaps matching TRBD2 (5 bases). CDR3 sequence reads: CASSSRLGEETQYF. The CDR3 DNA sequence: TGTGCCAGCAGTTCCCGACTGGGAGAAGAGACCCAGTACTTC.